A single sample gave rise to the 27 T cell receptor beta chains below, sequenced in a study of OX40 agonist ivuxolimab in advanced cancers. Method: immunoSEQ multiplex PCR; TCRdb's copy keeps in-frame clones and lacks some. The sample holds about 79,000 clones, 88% seen once. The starting material was CD4+ or CD8+ T cells sorted from blood, obtained in a trial of the OX40 agonist ivuxolimab. The receptors were gathered from an adult with an advanced solid tumor such as melanoma, head and neck, liver or kidney cancer.

The chain combines TRBV5-5 with TRBJ1-2, with D tentatively TRBD1 (5 bases). The germline CDR1 and CDR2 sequences are SGHKS and YYEKEE (reference sequence). This CDR3 is 15 amino acids long. V was cut by 7 bases and J by 7 bases, with 23 bases left in between. The CDR3 DNA reads as TGTGCCAGCGGGCGCGGAGGGGCCTATTTCCTTGGCTACACCTTC. Its translation is CASGRGGAYFLGYTF.

V and J are TRBV7-9 and TRBJ2-5; 9 bases are shared with TRBD2. CDR1 is SEHNR and CDR2 is FQNEAQ in the germline V gene (reference sequence). Germline trimming cut 0 bases from V and 3 bases from J; bases unmatched to any gene: 11. The CDR3 is made up of 18 amino acids. This CDR3 is CASSLARGSGRQEETQYF. The CDR3 coding sequence is TGTGCCAGCAGCTTAGCGCGCGGTAGCGGGAGACAAGAAGAGACCCAGTACTTC.

This clone has only one observation. The V call is TRBV6-6, the J call TRBJ1-2; D perhaps matches TRBD1 (5 bases). The CDR3 loop spans 15 amino acids. The ends were cut back, 2 bases at V and 8 bases at J, with 18 bases in the middle. Germline assignment: CDR1 MNHNY and CDR2 SVGAGI (reference sequence). CDR3 in amino acids: CASSYGLGVEGGYTF. In nucleotides, the CDR3 is TGTGCCAGCAGTTACGGTTTGGGGGTTGAGGGCGGCTACACCTTC.

V usage is TRBV5-6 and J usage is TRBJ2-3, with TRBD2 matching 8 bases. The germline V gene has CDR1 SGHDT and CDR2 YYEEEE. Trimming at V came to 7 bases and at J to 6 bases, leaving 7 bases not matched to a gene. This CDR3 spans 13 amino acids. The chain's CDR3 is CASLRAGADTQYF. The CDR3 DNA reads TGTGCCAGCCTTCGAGCGGGAGCCGATACGCAGTATTTT.

The rearrangement links TRBV30 to TRBJ1-2; 8 nucleotides line up with TRBD1. The CDR3 consists of 14 residues. J was trimmed by 4 bases and V by 0 bases; bases with no gene match: 4. Germline V gives CDR1 GTSNPN, CDR2 SVGIG (reference sequence). CDR3 amino acids: CAWSVGTGGYGYTF. CDR3 coding DNA: TGTGCCTGGAGTGTGGGAACAGGGGGCTATGGCTACACCTTC.

This rearrangement joins TRBV6-1 to TRBJ2-3; D ambiguous. The CDR3 has 13 residues. From germline, CDR1 is MNHNS and CDR2 SASEGT. V lost 4 bases and J lost 0, with 5 bases in between. This CDR3 reads CASSGSSTDTQYF. The CDR3 nucleotides are TGTGCCAGCAGTGGCTCTAGCACAGATACGCAGTATTTT.

This clone showed up just once. The chain couples TRBV2 to TRBJ1-1; D is undetermined. CDR1 and CDR2 from the germline V gene are SNHLY and FYNNEI. This CDR3 comprises 11 residues. The germline V and J ends were trimmed by 4 bases and 3 bases, with 3 bases remaining between them. CDR3 bases: TGTGCCAGCAGTGTATACACTGAAGCTTTCTTT. Translated: CASSVYTEAFF.

The chain recombines TRBV4-1 with TRBJ1-3; D not resolved. V was trimmed by 1 base and J by 0 bases, leaving 10 bases between them. Looked up from germline, CDR1 is MGHRA and CDR2 is YSYEKL. There are 16 residues in the CDR3. CDR3 loop: CASSQALPRSGNTIYF. The CDR3 nucleotides are TGCGCCAGCAGCCAAGCTCTACCTCGCTCTGGAAACACCATATATTTT.

CDR3 region: CASSFQETQYF. The CDR3 nucleotides are TGTGCCAGCAGTTTCCAAGAGACCCAGTACTTC. The chain uses TRBV6-6 and TRBJ2-5; no firm D call. CDR1 MNHNY and CDR2 SVGAGI come from the germline V gene (reference sequence). V was cut by 4 bases and J by 1 base, with 1 base left in between. The CDR3 sequence is 11 residues long.

The J gene is TRBJ2-1, the V gene TRBV2, with TRBD1 matching 8 bases. The V gene's germline CDR1 is SNHLY and CDR2 FYNNEI. This CDR3 has 14 amino acids. With V trimmed by 4 bases and J by 4 bases, 3 bases remained unmatched. The CDR3 loop is CASSADRGYNEQFF. In DNA form, the CDR3 reads TGTGCCAGCAGTGCCGACAGGGGATACAATGAGCAGTTCTTC.

This clone was seen a single time. V is TRBV19 and J is TRBJ2-1; 10 nucleotides line up with TRBD2. CDR3 length: 15 residues. The trim removed 5 bases at V and 5 bases at J, leaving 6 bases unmatched. Germline V gives CDR1 LNHDA, CDR2 SQIVND (reference sequence). The CDR3 nucleotides read TGTGCCAGTAGTCCACCAGGACTAGCGGACAATGAGCAGTTCTTC. Its protein product is CASSPPGLADNEQFF.

V is TRBV5-6 and J is TRBJ1-1; D not certain. The CDR3 loop spans 14 amino acids. The V and J ends lost 0 bases and 3 bases respectively, with 9 bases between them. CDR1 and CDR2 (germline): SGHDT, YYEEEE. CDR3 bases: TGTGCCAGCAGCTTGGGTTGGCTGGACACTGAAGCTTTCTTT. Protein sequence: CASSLGWLDTEAFF.

For this clone: Other nucleotide sequences from this sample produce the same CDR3. The rearrangement joins TRBV28 to TRBJ1-3; D is ambiguous. Trimming pared 4 bases from V and 2 bases from J, leaving 0 bases between. This CDR3 has 11 amino acids. Germline assignment: CDR1 MDHEN and CDR2 SYDVKM. CDR3 DNA sequence: TGTGCCAGCAGTTCTGGAAACACCATATATTTT. It encodes CASSSGNTIYF.

This CDR3 is CATSRSWGASDTQYF. CDR3 bases: TGTGCCACCAGCAGAAGTTGGGGGGCTTCAGATACGCAGTATTTT. This chain uses TRBV15 with TRBJ2-3; D may correspond to TRBD1 or TRBD2 (6 bases each). The CDR3 spans 15 residues. Germline lookup yields CDR1 LNHNV and CDR2 YYDKDF (reference sequence). Trimming took 2 bases from V and 4 from J, leaving 13 bases between them.

CDR3 in DNA: TGTGCCAGCAGTTCGAAGGTGCCCTACAATGAGCAGTTCTTC. Translating gives CASSSKVPYNEQFF. The chain employs TRBV27 and TRBJ2-1; no clear D. From germline, CDR1 is MNHEY and CDR2 SMNVEV (reference sequence). The CDR3 length is 14 residues. V was trimmed by 4 bases and J by 2 bases, leaving 9 bases between them.

This chain uses TRBV12-2 with TRBJ2-1; the table's D call TRBD2 went unverified against the DNA. TRBV12-2 has pseudogene status. This CDR3 contains 16 residues. The CDR3 bases are TGTGCAAGTCGCTTAGATTCTAGCGGGAGGTACAATGAGCAGTTCTTC. Its translation: CASRLDSSGRYNEQFF.

The J gene is TRBJ2-5, the V gene TRBV28; 11 positions match TRBD1. Germline values: CDR1 MDHEN, CDR2 SYDVKM. This CDR3 is 15 amino acids long. V shed 6 bases and J 5 bases; nucleotides not matched to a gene: 8. The CDR3 region is CASRSGQGAFETQYF. The CDR3 coding sequence is TGTGCCAGCAGATCTGGACAGGGGGCCTTTGAGACCCAGTACTTC.

The chain combines TRBV9 with TRBJ1-1; the D gene is possibly TRBD1 (6 bases). Germline V gene lookup returns CDR1 SGDLS and CDR2 YYNGEE. Trimming removed 7 bases from V and 4 bases from J, with 17 bases in between. The CDR3 length is 14 residues. CDR3 DNA sequence: TGTGCCAGCGGCCTGGGGGGGGCAGGCACTGAAGCTTTCTTT. As protein: CASGLGGAGTEAFF.

The rearrangement uses TRBV18 and TRBJ2-7, with 9 bases that match TRBD2. The CDR3 spans 13 residues. The junction had 4 bases not matched to a gene; V was cut back by 6 bases and J by 4 bases. From germline, CDR1 is KGHSH and CDR2 LQKENI. CDR3 sequence (DNA): TGTGCCAGCTCTAATAGCGGGAGTTACGAGCAGTACTTC. Encoded protein: CASSNSGSYEQYF. The full variable domain, in which reference TRBV18 and TRBJ2-7 provide the parts outside the CDR3, is NAGVMQNPRHLVRRRGQEARLRCSPMKGHSHVYWYRQLPEEGLKFMVYLQKENIIDESGMPKERFSAEFPKEGPSILRIQQVVRGDSAAYFCASSNSGSYEQYFGPGTRLTVT.

The chain carries TRBV4-2 and TRBJ1-2; possibly TRBD1 for D (5 bases). Germline V lookup: CDR1 LGHNA, CDR2 YNFKEQ. With 2 bases removed from V and 5 bases from J, the gap between germline ends came to 12 bases. This CDR3 is built from 14 residues. This CDR3 reads CASSQSSGRYGYTF. CDR3 sequence (DNA): TGTGCCAGCAGCCAATCATCAGGGCGGTATGGCTACACCTTC.

The chain has TRBV5-1 and TRBJ2-2, with D possibly matching TRBD2 (6 bases). This CDR3 contains 15 residues. V was cut by 3 bases and J by 6 bases, with 15 bases left in between. Germline V gene lookup returns CDR1 SGHRS and CDR2 YFSETQ. CDR3 in DNA: TGCGCCAGCAGCTCGCTTTCTAGCGTAGCCGGGGAGCTGTTTTTT. This sequence encodes CASSSLSSVAGELFF. Together with reference TRBV5-1 and TRBJ2-2, the CDR3 gives the full variable domain: KAGVTQTPRYLIKTRGQQVTLSCSPISGHRSVSWYQQTPGQGLQFLFEYFSETQRNKGNFPGRFSGRQFSNSRSEMNVSTLELGDSALYLCASSSLSSVAGELFFGEGSRLTVL.

This chain connects TRBV19 to TRBJ2-3; either TRBD1 or TRBD2 may supply D (5 bases each). Looked up from germline, CDR1 is LNHDA and CDR2 is SQIVND (reference sequence). V was trimmed by 7 bases and J by 2 bases, leaving 19 bases between them. The CDR3 has 16 residues. This CDR3 is CASTPGTIVTTDTQYF. In nucleotides, the CDR3 is TGTGCCAGTACCCCCGGGACCATTGTAACCACAGATACGCAGTATTTT.

The count of this clone is one. The gene calls are TRBV2 and TRBJ1-5, with 7 positions matching TRBD1. Germline-derived CDR1 and CDR2 are SNHLY and FYNNEI. J gave up 4 bases and V 7 bases, and 7 bases lay outside the gene matches. CDR3 length: 14 amino acids. This chain's CDR3 is CASTLQGLNQPQHF. In nucleotides, the CDR3 is TGTGCCAGCACTTTACAGGGGCTGAATCAGCCCCAGCATTTT.

This rearrangement joins TRBV27 to TRBJ2-2; D perhaps matches TRBD1 (6 bases). The CDR3 contains 17 residues. Germline V CDR1 and CDR2: MNHEY, SMNVEV (reference sequence). V dropped 2 bases and J dropped 0 bases, with 13 bases sitting between them. The CDR3 region is CASSLKRGGTNTGELFF. Here the CDR3 DNA reads TGTGCCAGCAGTTTAAAGAGAGGGGGAACGAACACCGGGGAGCTGTTTTTT.

This clone was detected only a few times. The chain is built from TRBV5-6 and TRBJ1-5; D gene unclear. Per germline, CDR1 SGHDT and CDR2 YYEEEE. This CDR3 has 12 amino acids. Trimming cost V 0 bases and J 5 bases, with 3 bases left between them. As DNA, the CDR3 is TGTGCCAGCAGCTTGGGGGATCAGCCCCAGCATTTT. It is translated as CASSLGDQPQHF. Using reference TRBV5-6 and TRBJ1-5 for the parts outside the CDR3, the full variable domain is DAGVTQSPTHLIKTRGQQVTLRCSPKSGHDTVSWYQQALGQGPQFIFQYYEEEERQRGNFPDRFSGHQFPNYSSELNVNALLLGDSALYLCASSLGDQPQHFGDGTRLSIL.

The rearrangement links TRBV11-3 to TRBJ2-1; 13 nucleotides match TRBD2. Per the germline V gene, CDR1 is SGHNT and CDR2 is YENEEA. J was trimmed by 10 bases and V by 5 bases; bases with no gene match: 8. This CDR3 has 15 residues. The DNA for the CDR3 is TGTGCCAGCAGCCTACTAGCGGGAGGGGAGGGAGAGCAGTTCTTC. It is translated as CASSLLAGGEGEQFF.

This sequence joins TRBV4-2 and TRBJ2-3; 9 nucleotides align to TRBD2. Trimming removed 4 bases from V and 2 bases from J; junction bases left unmatched: 10. The CDR3 consists of 17 residues. Germline CDR1 reads LGHNA; CDR2 reads YNFKEQ. The chain's CDR3 is CASSPPGGRALTDTQYF. The CDR3, as DNA: TGTGCCAGCAGCCCCCCCGGCGGGAGGGCCCTCACAGATACGCAGTATTTT.